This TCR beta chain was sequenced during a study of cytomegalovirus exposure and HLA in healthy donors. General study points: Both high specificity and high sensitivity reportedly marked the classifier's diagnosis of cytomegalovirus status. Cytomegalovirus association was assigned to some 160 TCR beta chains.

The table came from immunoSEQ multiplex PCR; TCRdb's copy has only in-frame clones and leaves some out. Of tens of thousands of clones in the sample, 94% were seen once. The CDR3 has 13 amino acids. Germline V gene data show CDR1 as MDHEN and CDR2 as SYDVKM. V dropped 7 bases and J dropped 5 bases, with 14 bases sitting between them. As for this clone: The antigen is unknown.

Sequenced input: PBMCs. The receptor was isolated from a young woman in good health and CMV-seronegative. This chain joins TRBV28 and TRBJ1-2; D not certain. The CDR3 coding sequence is TGTGCCAGCACTCCTCCACGCGGTTATGGCTACACCTTC. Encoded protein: CASTPPRGYGYTF.